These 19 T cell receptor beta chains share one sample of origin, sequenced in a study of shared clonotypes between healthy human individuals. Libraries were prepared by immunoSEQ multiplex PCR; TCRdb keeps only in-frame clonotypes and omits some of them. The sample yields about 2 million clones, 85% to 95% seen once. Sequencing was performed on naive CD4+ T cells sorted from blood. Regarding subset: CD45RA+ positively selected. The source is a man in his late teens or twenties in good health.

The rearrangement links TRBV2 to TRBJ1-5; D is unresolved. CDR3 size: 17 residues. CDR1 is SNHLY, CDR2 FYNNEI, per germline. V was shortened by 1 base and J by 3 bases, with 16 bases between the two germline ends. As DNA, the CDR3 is TGTGCCAGCAGTGAAGGTGTCGGGGTCAAATCCAATCAGCCCCAGCATTTT. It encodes CASSEGVGVKSNQPQHF.

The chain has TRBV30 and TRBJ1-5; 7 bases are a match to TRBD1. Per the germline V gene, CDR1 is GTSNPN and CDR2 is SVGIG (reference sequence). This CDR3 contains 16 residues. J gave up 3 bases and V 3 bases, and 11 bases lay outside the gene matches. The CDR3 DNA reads TGTGCCTGGAGCCCGACAGGGTCGAGACTCAATCAGCCCCAGCATTTT. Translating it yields CAWSPTGSRLNQPQHF.

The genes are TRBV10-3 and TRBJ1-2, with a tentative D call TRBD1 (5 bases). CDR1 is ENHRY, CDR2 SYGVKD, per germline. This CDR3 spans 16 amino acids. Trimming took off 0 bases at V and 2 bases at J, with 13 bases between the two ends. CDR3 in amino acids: CAISESIAGPNYGYTF. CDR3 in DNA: TGTGCCATCAGTGAGTCGATTGCAGGGCCCAACTATGGCTACACCTTC.

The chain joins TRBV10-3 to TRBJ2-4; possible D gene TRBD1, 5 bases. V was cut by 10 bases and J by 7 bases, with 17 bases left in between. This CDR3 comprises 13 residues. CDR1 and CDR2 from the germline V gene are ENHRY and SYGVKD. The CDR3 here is CASSPGQENIQYF. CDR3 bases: TGTGCCAGCTCACCTGGACAAGAGAACATTCAGTACTTC.

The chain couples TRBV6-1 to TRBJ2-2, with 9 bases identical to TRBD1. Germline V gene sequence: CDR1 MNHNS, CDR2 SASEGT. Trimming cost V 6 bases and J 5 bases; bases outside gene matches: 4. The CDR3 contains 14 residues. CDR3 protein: CASRGTGITGELFF. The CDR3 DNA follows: TGTGCCAGCAGAGGGACAGGGATAACCGGGGAGCTGTTTTTT.

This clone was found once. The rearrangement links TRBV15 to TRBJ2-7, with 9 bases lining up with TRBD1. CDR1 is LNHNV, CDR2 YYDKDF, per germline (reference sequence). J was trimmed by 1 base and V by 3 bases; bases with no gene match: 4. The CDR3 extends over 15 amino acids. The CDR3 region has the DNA TGTGCCACCAGCAGGGACAGGGGAGAGTCCTACGAGCAGTACTTC. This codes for CATSRDRGESYEQYF.

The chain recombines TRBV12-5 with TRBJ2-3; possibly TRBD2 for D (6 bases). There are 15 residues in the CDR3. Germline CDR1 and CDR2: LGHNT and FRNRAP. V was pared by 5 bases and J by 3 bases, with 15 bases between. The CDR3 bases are TGTGCTAGTGGTCCTCCTAGCGTTCGAACAGATACGCAGTATTTT. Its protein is CASGPPSVRTDTQYF.

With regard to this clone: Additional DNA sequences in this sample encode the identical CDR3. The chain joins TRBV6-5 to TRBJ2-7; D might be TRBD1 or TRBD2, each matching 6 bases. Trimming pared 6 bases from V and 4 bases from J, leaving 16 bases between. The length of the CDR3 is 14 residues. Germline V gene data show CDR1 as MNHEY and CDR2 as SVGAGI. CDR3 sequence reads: CASSPGDRLYEQYF. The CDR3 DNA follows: TGTGCCAGCAGCCCGGGAGACAGGCTATACGAGCAGTACTTC.

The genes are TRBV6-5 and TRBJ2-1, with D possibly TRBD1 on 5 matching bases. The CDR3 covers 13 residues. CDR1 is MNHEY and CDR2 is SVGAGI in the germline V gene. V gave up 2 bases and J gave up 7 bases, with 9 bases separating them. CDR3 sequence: CASSYPGKNEQFF. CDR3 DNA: TGTGCCAGCAGTTACCCAGGGAAGAATGAGCAGTTCTTC.

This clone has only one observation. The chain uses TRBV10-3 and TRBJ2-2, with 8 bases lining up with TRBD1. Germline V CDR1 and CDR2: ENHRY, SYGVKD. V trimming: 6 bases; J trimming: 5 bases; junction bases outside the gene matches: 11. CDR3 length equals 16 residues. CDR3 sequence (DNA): TGTGCCATCAGCCGCGACAGGGGAGCGAGGACCGGGGAGCTGTTTTTT. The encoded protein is CAISRDRGARTGELFF.

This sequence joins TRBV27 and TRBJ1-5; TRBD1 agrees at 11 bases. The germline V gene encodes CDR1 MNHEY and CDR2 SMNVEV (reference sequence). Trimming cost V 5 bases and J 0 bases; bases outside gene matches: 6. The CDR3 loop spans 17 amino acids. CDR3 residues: CASSPRTGGDSNQPQHF. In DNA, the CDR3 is TGTGCCAGCAGTCCACGGACAGGGGGCGATAGCAATCAGCCCCAGCATTTT.

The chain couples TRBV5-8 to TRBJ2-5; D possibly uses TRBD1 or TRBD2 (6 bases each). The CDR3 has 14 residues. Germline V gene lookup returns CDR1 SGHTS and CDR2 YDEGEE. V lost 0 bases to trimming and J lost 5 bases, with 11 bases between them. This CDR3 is CASSLGQGGETQYF. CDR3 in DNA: TGTGCCAGCAGCTTGGGTCAAGGGGGGGAGACCCAGTACTTC.

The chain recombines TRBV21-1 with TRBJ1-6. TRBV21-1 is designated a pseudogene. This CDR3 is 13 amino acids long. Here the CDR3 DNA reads TGTGCCAGCAGCTGGCAGGAGGCTTCACCCCTCCACTTT. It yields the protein CASSWQEASPLHF.

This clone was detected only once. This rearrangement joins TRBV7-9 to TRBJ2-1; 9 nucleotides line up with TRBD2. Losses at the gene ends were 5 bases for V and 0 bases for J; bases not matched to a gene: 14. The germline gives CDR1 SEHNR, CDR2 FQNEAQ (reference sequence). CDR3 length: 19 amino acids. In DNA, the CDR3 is TGTGCCAGCAGCCCACGCCGGACTAGCGCGGTGAGCTCCTACAATGAGCAGTTCTTC. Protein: CASSPRRTSAVSSYNEQFF.

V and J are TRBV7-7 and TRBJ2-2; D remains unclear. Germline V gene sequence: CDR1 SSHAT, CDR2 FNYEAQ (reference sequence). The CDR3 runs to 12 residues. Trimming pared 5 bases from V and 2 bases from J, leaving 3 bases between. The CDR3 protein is CASSANTGELFF. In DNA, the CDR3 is TGTGCCAGCAGCGCCAACACCGGGGAGCTGTTTTTT.

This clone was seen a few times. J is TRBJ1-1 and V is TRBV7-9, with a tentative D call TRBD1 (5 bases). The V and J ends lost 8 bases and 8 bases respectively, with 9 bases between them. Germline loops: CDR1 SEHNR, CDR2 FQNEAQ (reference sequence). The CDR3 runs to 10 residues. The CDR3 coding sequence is TGTGCCAGCGGCGGGGCGGAAGCTTTCTTT. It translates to CASGGAEAFF.

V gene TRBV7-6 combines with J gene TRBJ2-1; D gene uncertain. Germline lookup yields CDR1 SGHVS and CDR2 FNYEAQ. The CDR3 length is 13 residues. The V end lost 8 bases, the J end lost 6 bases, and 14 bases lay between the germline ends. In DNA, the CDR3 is TGTGCCAGCGGCCGGTCGAAGGGCAATGAGCAGTTCTTC. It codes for CASGRSKGNEQFF.

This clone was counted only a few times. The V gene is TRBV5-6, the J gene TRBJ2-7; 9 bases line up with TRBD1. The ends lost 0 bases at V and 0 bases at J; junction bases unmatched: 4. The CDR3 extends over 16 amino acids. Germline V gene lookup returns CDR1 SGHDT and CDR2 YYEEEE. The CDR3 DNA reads TGTGCCAGCAGCTTGGGGACAGGGGCCTTCTCCTACGAGCAGTACTTC. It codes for CASSLGTGAFSYEQYF.

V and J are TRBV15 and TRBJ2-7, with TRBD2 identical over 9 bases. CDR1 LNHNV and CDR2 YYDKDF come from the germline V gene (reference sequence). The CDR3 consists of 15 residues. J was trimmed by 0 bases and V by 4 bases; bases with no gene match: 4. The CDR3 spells CATSTRAGGSYEQYF. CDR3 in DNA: TGTGCCACCAGCACCCGAGCGGGAGGCTCCTACGAGCAGTACTTC.